This T cell receptor beta chain was recorded in a study of blood T cell repertoires in COVID-19. Study overall: Samples of COVID-19 (acute and convalescent) were obtained from the United States, Italy and Spain.

Enrolled through a virtual design, the participants were between about 18 and 89 years of age and came from under 30 US areas. TCRdb keeps only in-frame clones here, not all; method: immunoSEQ multiplex PCR. The sample records approximately 300,000 clones, 80% to 90% being singletons. V lost 4 bases, J lost 6 bases, and 5 bases stayed unmatched. The CDR3 sequence is 13 residues long. In germline, CDR1 is SGHTA, CDR2 FQGTGA. This TCR was sampled from a woman between 18 and 29 years old who had recovered from COVID-19. Sequencing was performed on PBMCs or T cells enriched from blood (not recorded which). The chain combines TRBV7-3 with TRBJ1-2; 7 nucleotides match TRBD1. The CDR3 sequence is CASSSFGQDGYTF. In DNA form, the CDR3 reads TGTGCCAGCAGCTCTTTTGGACAGGATGGCTACACCTTC.